The rows below give T cell receptor beta chains drawn from one sample of a study of HIV-infected children after antiretroviral therapy interruption. TCRdb recomputed calls from the 3' RACE reads with MiXCR, one row per CDR3 protein. The profile covers about 89,000 distinct CDR3 sequences, with approximately 6.9% appearing a single time and approximately 1.2% taken by the ten largest. The sample was CD45RA+ CD4+ T cells from PBMCs, pooled from several time points, taken from a donor given antiretroviral therapy, either interrupted or continuous. The receptors originated from a pool of human donors with HIV. The CDR3 runs from the conserved cysteine through the conserved F or W. D genes are given only for firm matches. Only some rows state a clone size, as once, few, many or a class for expanded clones.

TRBJ2-7,many,.,TRBV28,CASSPREKVYEQYF,TGTGCCAGCAGCCCTCGGGAGAAGGTCTACGAGCAGTACTTC
TRBJ2-7,many,.,TRBV18,CASSREAGVILSYEQYF,TGTGCCAGCTCAAGAGAGGCAGGGGTTATCCTTTCCTACGAGCAGTACTTC
TRBJ1-4,many,.,TRBV29-1,CSVWAEREKLFF,TGCAGCGTTTGGGCAGAAAGAGAAAAACTGTTTTTT
TRBJ2-3,few,.,TRBV2,CASAEGTDTQYF,TGTGCCAGCGCCGAGGGCACAGATACGCAGTATTTT
TRBJ1-1,many,TRBD1,TRBV2,CASSDTGQGTYTEAFF,TGTGCCAGCAGTGACACTGGACAGGGGACCTACACTGAAGCTTTCTTT
TRBJ1-4,many,.,TRBV12-5,CASGSHGADTTNEKLFF,TGTGCTAGTGGTTCCCACGGCGCTGATACAACTAATGAAAAACTGTTTTTT
TRBJ2-7,many,.,TRBV12-5,CASALGGGQTYEQYF,TGTGCTAGTGCCTTGGGGGGGGGACAGACCTACGAGCAGTACTTC
TRBJ1-2,many,.,TRBV12-3/TRBV12-4,CASSLAGTAVGYTF,TGTGCCAGCAGTTTAGCTGGGACGGCGGTAGGCTACACCTTC
TRBJ2-7,many,.,TRBV25-1,CASSGDGYEQYF,TGTGCCAGCAGTGGGGACGGCTACGAGCAGTACTTC
TRBJ2-7,.,.,TRBV25-1,CASSEGRNYEQYF,TGTGCCAGCAGTGAAGGGCGGAACTACGAGCAGTACTTC
TRBJ1-4,many,.,TRBV6-6,CASRRGLGEKLFF,TGTGCCAGCAGACGGGGGTTGGGAGAAAAACTGTTTTTT
TRBJ2-6,.,.,TRBV19,CASRSRVPGANVLTF,TGTGCCAGTAGGAGCAGGGTGCCTGGGGCCAACGTCCTGACTTTC
TRBJ2-5,many,TRBD1,TRBV11-2,CASSLAPDRGETQYF,TGTGCCAGCAGCTTAGCCCCCGACAGGGGAGAGACCCAGTACTTC